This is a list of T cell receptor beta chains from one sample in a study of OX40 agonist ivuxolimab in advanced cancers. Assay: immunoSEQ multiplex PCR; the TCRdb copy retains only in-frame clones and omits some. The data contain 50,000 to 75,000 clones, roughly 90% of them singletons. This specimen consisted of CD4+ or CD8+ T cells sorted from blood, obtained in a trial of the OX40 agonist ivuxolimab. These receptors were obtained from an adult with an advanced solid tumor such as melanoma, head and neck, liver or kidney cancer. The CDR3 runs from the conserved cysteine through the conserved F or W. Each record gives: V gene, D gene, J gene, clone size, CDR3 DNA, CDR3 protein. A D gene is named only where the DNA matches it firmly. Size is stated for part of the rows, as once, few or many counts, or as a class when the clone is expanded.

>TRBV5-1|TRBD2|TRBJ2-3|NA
TGCGCCAGCAGCAGGGCGGGGGGCGGGAGGGCCTTAAAAGATACGCAGTATTTT
CASSRAGGGRALKDTQYF
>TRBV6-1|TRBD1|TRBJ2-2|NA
TGTGCCAGCAGTCAAACAGGGGAGAGCACCGGGGAGCTGTTTTTT
CASSQTGESTGELFF
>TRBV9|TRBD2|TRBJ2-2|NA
TGTGCCAGCAGCGTATTAGCGGGGGGGTTGAACACCGGGGAGCTGTTTTTT
CASSVLAGGLNTGELFF
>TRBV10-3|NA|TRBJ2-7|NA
TGTGCCATCAGTGAGTCGACTCGGGCCCTCTACGAGCAGTACTTC
CAISESTRALYEQYF
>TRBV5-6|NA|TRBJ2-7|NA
TGTGCCAGCAGCTTGGCGGGGCCTAGCACGAGAGAGCAGTACTTC
CASSLAGPSTREQYF
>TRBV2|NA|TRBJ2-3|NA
TGTGCCAGCACTATCTCCACAGATACGCAGTATTTT
CASTISTDTQYF
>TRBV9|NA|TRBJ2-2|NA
TGTGCCAGCACACTGGGGACCTATTCGGGAGGGGAGCTGTTTTTT
CASTLGTYSGGELFF
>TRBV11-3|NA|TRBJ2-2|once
TGTGCCAGCAGTCCCGGACAGCCCGGGGAGCTGTTTTTT
CASSPGQPGELFF
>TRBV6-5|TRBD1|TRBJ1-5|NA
TGTGCCAGCAGTTACTCTGGGACAGGGGACCAGCCCCAGCATTTT
CASSYSGTGDQPQHF
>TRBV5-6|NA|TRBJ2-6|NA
TGTGCCAGCAGCTTGCCAGGCTCTGGGGCCAACGTCCTGACTTTC
CASSLPGSGANVLTF
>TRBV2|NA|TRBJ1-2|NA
TGTGCCAGCAGTGATCCCGGGGAATGGCATGGCTACACCTTC
CASSDPGEWHGYTF
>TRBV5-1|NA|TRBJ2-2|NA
TGCGCCAGCAGCTTAGAAGCGGCCCCGGCCGGGGAGCTGTTTTTT
CASSLEAAPAGELFF
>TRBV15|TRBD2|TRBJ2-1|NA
TGTGCCACCAGCAGAGGGGGGACTAGCGGGAGCGACGTTGAGCAGTTCTTC
CATSRGGTSGSDVEQFF
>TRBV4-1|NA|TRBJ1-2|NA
TGCGCCAGCAGCCAAGATCTCTCGGGATATGGCTACACCTTC
CASSQDLSGYGYTF
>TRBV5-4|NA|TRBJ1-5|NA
TGTGCCAGCAGCTCGATAGACAGGCCCAATCAGCCCCAGCATTTT
CASSSIDRPNQPQHF
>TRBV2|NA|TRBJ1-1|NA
TGTGCCAGCAGGTCCTGGGAAAAGACTGAAGCTTTCTTT
CASRSWEKTEAFF
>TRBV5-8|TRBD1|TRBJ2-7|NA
TGTGCCAGCAGCTTTCTGCAGGGGGCGGGCGAGCAGTACTTC
CASSFLQGAGEQYF
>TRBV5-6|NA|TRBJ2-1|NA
TGTGCCAGCAGCTTGGGGGACTCGTCCTACAATGAGCAGTTCTTC
CASSLGDSSYNEQFF
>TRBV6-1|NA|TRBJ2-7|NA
TGTGCCAGCAGTAGGCCAGGGGATTCCTACGAGCAGTACTTC
CASSRPGDSYEQYF
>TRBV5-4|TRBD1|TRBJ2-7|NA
TGTGCCAGCAGCCTAAACCAGGGGGTGCAGTACTTC
CASSLNQGVQYF
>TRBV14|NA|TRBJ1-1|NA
TGTGCCAGCAGCCTTCAGGTACACACTGAAGCTTTCTTT
CASSLQVHTEAFF
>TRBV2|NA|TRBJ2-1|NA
TGTGCCAGCAGGGAACGCGGGGTGAATAATGAGCAGTTCTTC
CASRERGVNNEQFF
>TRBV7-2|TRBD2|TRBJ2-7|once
TGTGCCAGCAGCCGACTCGACTTAGCGGGGGGCTTATACGAGCAGTACTTC
CASSRLDLAGGLYEQYF
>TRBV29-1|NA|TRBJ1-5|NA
TGCAGCGTATTGCCCAGCGGAAATCAGCCCCAGCATTTT
CSVLPSGNQPQHF
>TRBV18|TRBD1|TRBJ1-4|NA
TGTGCCAGCTCACAAACCGGACAGGCAATTGGTAATGAAAAACTGTTTTTT
CASSQTGQAIGNEKLFF
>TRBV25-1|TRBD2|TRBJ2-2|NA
TGTGCCAGCAGTGATAGGAGCGGGAAGGGCACCGGGGAGCTGTTTTTT
CASSDRSGKGTGELFF
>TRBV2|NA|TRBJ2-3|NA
TGTGCCAGCAGCGGGAGTGAAGTAGATACGCAGTATTTT
CASSGSEVDTQYF
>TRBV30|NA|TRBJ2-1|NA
TGTGCCTGGGGTCTAGGACTTACCTACAATGAGCAGTTCTTC
CAWGLGLTYNEQFF
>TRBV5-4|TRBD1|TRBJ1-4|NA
TGTGCCAGCAGCTGGGACAGGGAAGGCGAAAAACTGTTTTTT
CASSWDREGEKLFF
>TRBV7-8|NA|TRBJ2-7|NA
TGTGCCAGCAGCTTAGAGTGGGGCGAGCAGTACTTC
CASSLEWGEQYF
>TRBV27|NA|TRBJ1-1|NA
TGTGCCAGCAGTTTATGGGAGGGAAACACTGAAGCTTTCTTT
CASSLWEGNTEAFF
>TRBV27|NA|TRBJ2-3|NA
TGTGCCAGCAGTCCCGCCTCTAGCACAGATACGCAGTATTTT
CASSPASSTDTQYF
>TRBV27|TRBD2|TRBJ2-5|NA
TGTGCCAGCAGGCGACTAGCGGACCTCCAAGAGACCCAGTACTTC
CASRRLADLQETQYF
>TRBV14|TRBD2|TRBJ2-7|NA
TGTGCCAGCAGCCAAGTAGCGGGGGAGCAGTACTTC
CASSQVAGEQYF
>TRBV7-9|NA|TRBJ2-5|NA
TGTGCCAGCAGCTTAGTTGGACACTCAAGCGGGGAGACCCAGTACTTC
CASSLVGHSSGETQYF
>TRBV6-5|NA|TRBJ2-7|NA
TGTGCCAGCAGCCCCGGGGGCAGCTCCTACGAGCAGTACTTC
CASSPGGSSYEQYF
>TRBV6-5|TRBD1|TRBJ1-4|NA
TGTGCCAGCAGTGCCGGACAGGGGGATGAAAAACTGTTTTTT
CASSAGQGDEKLFF
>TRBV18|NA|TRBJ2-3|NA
TGTGCCAGCTCACCCCAAGCCCTTCTTACAGATACGCAGTATTTT
CASSPQALLTDTQYF
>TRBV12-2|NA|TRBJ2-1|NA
TGTGCAAGTCGCACCCCGGGACAGGGGATAGTTAGCTCCTACAATGAGCAGTTCTTC
CASRTPGQGIVSSYNEQFF
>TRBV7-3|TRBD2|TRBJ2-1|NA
TGTGCCAGCAGCGATAGCGGGAGCCGGGGGAATGAGCAGTTCTTC
CASSDSGSRGNEQFF
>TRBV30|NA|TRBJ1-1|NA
TGTGCCTGGAGTGTAGATTGGGATGTTGAAGCTTTCTTT
CAWSVDWDVEAFF
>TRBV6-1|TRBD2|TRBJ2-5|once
TGTGCCAGCAGTGAAGAGGGGAGCGGGAGAGTCGAAGAGACCCAGTACTTC
CASSEEGSGRVEETQYF
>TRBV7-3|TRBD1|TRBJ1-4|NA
TGTGCCAGCAGCTTAGCGCAAGGTTTACAGGGGGAAAAACTGTTTTTT
CASSLAQGLQGEKLFF
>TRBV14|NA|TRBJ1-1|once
TGTGCCAGCAGCCAAGTTCCGGGGGCGAACACTGAAGCTTTCTTT
CASSQVPGANTEAFF
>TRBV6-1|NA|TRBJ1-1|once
TGTGCCAGCAGGCGGGAGACGGAGCGCCTAAGGGCTTTCTTT
CASRRETERLRAFF
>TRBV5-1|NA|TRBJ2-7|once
TGCGCCAGCAGCTTCCAGGAGGCCGGTACCTACGAGCAGTACTTC
CASSFQEAGTYEQYF
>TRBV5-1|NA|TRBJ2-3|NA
TGCGCCAGCAGCCGGGACACGACTAGTACAGATACGCAGTATTTT
CASSRDTTSTDTQYF
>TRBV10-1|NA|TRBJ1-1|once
TGCGCCAGCAGTAACATTGACACTGAAGCTTTCTTT
CASSNIDTEAFF
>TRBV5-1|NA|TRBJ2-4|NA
TGCGCCAGCAGCTTGATAGCCAAAAACATTCAGTACTTC
CASSLIAKNIQYF
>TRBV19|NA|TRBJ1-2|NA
TGTGCCAGTAGTTCTTGGGGCTACACCTTC
CASSSWGYTF
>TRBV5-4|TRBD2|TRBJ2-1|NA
TGTGCCAGCAGCTTGATGACTAGCGGGGGGCCGGATGAGCAGTTCTTC
CASSLMTSGGPDEQFF
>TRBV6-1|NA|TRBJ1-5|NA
TGTGCCAGCAGTGAACGTCAGCCCCAGCATTTT
CASSERQPQHF
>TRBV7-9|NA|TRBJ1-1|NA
TGTGCCAGCAGCTTAGCGCGGCGGGACACTGAAGCTTTCTTT
CASSLARRDTEAFF
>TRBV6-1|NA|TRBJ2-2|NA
TGTGCCAGCAGTTATCGGAGGAAGGAGCTGTTTTTT
CASSYRRKELFF